The present entry profiles one TCR beta chain with its context. Original processing notes: How many nucleated cells were present was estimated from reference gene primer amplification. Method: immunoSEQ multiplex PCR; TCRdb's copy keeps in-frame clones and lacks some. That table supplies the V and J calls and clone size; D and trimming were determined from the DNA. The data contain 25,000 or so clones, roughly 90% of them singletons. These data belong to a study of blood T cell repertoires in COVID-19. As for the study in general: Collection of acute and convalescent COVID-19 samples took place in the United States, Italy and Spain. The analysed material was cDNA or gDNA that came from T cells, B-cell-depleted T cells, or PBMCs.

The sample consisted of peripheral blood. This clonotype originated in a human donor with acute or convalescent COVID-19. The donor label of this sample is uncertain.

The CDR3 DNA is TGTGCCAGCAGCCTGTGGACAGGTAACACTGAAGCTTTCTTT. Translation: CASSLWTGNTEAFF. The chain is built from TRBV7-2 and TRBJ1-1; 7 nucleotides align to TRBD1. Germline CDR1 SGHTA, CDR2 FQGNSA. The V segment lost 5 bases and the J segment 2 bases; nucleotides outside the gene matches: 5. The CDR3 totals 14 residues.